This entry lists 23 T cell receptor beta chains sequenced from one sample in a study of Ad26.COV2.S vaccination and SARS-CoV-2 variants. Treatment defined: some 20 received Ad26.COV2.S at low or high dose, single or two shots; 5 received placebo; per-sample allocation not given. All samples were drawn on day 63, counting from the first vaccine or placebo injection. Produced via immunoSEQ multiplex PCR; TCRdb's table is partial and in-frame only. Among 300,000 to 400,000 clones listed, about 88% were seen once. The source was peripheral blood, collected in a trial of Ad26.COV2.S vaccine versus placebo. These receptors all come from a person aged 18 to 65 who received the Ad26.COV2.S COVID-19 vaccine or a placebo.

V is TRBV27 and J is TRBJ2-7, with a weak D call TRBD2 (5 bases). The CDR3 contains 14 residues. Germline CDR1 reads MNHEY; CDR2 reads SMNVEV (reference sequence). The germline V and J ends were trimmed by 6 bases and 2 bases, with 14 bases remaining between them. Here the CDR3 DNA reads TGTGCCAGCAGCCCCCCGGGGTTTACCTACGAGCAGTACTTC. Its translation is CASSPPGFTYEQYF.

This sequence joins TRBV18 and TRBJ1-4; 8 positions match TRBD1. Germline-derived CDR1 and CDR2 are KGHSH and LQKENI. This CDR3 has 15 residues. The ends lost 3 bases at V and 8 bases at J; junction bases unmatched: 8. The CDR3 spells CASSPLGQEYEKLFF. CDR3 DNA: TGTGCCAGCTCACCCCTGGGACAGGAGTACGAAAAACTGTTTTTT.

This chain links TRBV6-2 or TRBV6-3 with TRBJ2-1, with D perhaps matching TRBD1 (8 bases). This CDR3 is built from 16 residues. CDR1 is MNHEY, CDR2 SVGEGT, per germline. Trimming pared 1 base from V and 9 bases from J, leaving 19 bases between. In DNA, the CDR3 is TGTGCCAGCAGTTACTGGGGAGGACAGGGAGGGAGTGAGCAGTTCTTC. Protein sequence: CASSYWGGQGGSEQFF.

The rearrangement uses TRBV11-3 and TRBJ2-3, with 7 nucleotides matching TRBD2. There are 16 residues in the CDR3. Germline CDR1 reads SGHNT; CDR2 reads YENEEA. The ends lost 2 bases at V and 4 bases at J; junction bases unmatched: 9. The CDR3 is CASSLRGAGEADTQYF. The CDR3 DNA reads TGTGCCAGCAGCTTACGGGGCGCGGGAGAAGCAGATACGCAGTATTTT. The complete variable domain, with remaining parts taken from reference TRBV11-3 and TRBJ2-3, reads EAGVVQSPRYKIIEKKQPVAFWCNPISGHNTLYWYLQNLGQGPELLIRYENEEAVDDSQLPKDRFSAERLKGVDSTLKIQPAELGDSAVYLCASSLRGAGEADTQYFGPGTRLTVL.

This clone was detected a few times. V usage is TRBV20-1 and J usage is TRBJ2-7; D is unclear. Trimming removed 0 bases at V and 3 bases at J, with 3 bases between. Germline CDR1 is DFQATT and CDR2 is SNEGSKA (reference sequence). The CDR3 runs to 11 residues. The CDR3 is CSAREDYEQYF. The CDR3 bases are TGCAGTGCTAGAGAGGACTACGAGCAGTACTTC.

This chain links TRBV3-1 (or the pseudogene TRBV3-2) with TRBJ2-2; D possibly matches TRBD1 or TRBD2 (6 bases each). Deletions cut 8 bases from V and 0 bases from J, with 13 bases between. Germline V gene lookup returns CDR1 LGHDT and CDR2 YNNKEL (reference sequence). The CDR3 is made up of 15 amino acids. CDR3 residues: CASYAGHPNTGELFF. CDR3 DNA sequence: TGTGCCAGCTACGCGGGACACCCGAACACCGGGGAGCTGTTTTTT.

The chain combines TRBV9 with TRBJ2-5, with 10 bases fitting TRBD1. The germline V gene encodes CDR1 SGDLS and CDR2 YYNGEE. The V and J ends lost 3 bases and 2 bases, in that order; junction bases with no gene match: 7. This CDR3 contains 16 residues. CDR3 DNA sequence: TGTGCCAGCAGCGCCCCGACAGGGGGCCTTCAAGAGACCCAGTACTTC. It yields the protein CASSAPTGGLQETQYF.

The gene calls are TRBV7-9 and TRBJ2-2, with 8 bases aligning to TRBD1. V shed 5 bases and J 3 bases; nucleotides not matched to a gene: 8. The CDR3 runs to 16 residues. CDR1 and CDR2 from the germline V gene are SEHNR and FQNEAQ (reference sequence). CDR3 in amino acids: CASSLGQGEDTGELFF. Here the CDR3 DNA reads TGTGCCAGCAGCCTCGGACAGGGCGAGGACACCGGGGAGCTGTTTTTT.

The rearrangement links TRBV3-1 (or the pseudogene TRBV3-2) to TRBJ2-5, with D possibly TRBD1 on 6 matching bases. CDR3 length equals 15 residues. Germline V gene lookup returns CDR1 LGHDT and CDR2 YNNKEL (reference sequence). Trimming shortened V by 6 bases and J by 0 bases, and 14 bases separated the two germline ends. The CDR3 DNA follows: TGTGCCAGCAGGGGGACAATGGATAACCAAGAGACCCAGTACTTC. It specifies CASRGTMDNQETQYF.

The chain couples TRBV28 to TRBJ2-7, with TRBD1 identical over 9 bases. The CDR3 is 16 residues long. V shed 5 bases and J 2 bases; nucleotides not matched to a gene: 10. Germline V gene data show CDR1 as MDHEN and CDR2 as SYDVKM. The CDR3 nucleotides are TGTGCCAGCAGTCCAGGGAGTAGACAGGGGGCCTACGAGCAGTACTTC. This sequence encodes CASSPGSRQGAYEQYF.

This chain connects TRBV6-1 to TRBJ1-5; 10 nucleotides match TRBD1. CDR1 is MNHNS, CDR2 SASEGT, per germline. Losses at the gene ends were 4 bases for V and 2 bases for J; bases not matched to a gene: 5. CDR3 length: 16 residues. CDR3 nucleotides: TGTGCCAGCAGTGGCGGGACAGGGGTGGGCAATCAGCCCCAGCATTTT. Protein: CASSGGTGVGNQPQHF.

The chain couples TRBV11-3 to TRBJ2-5; D is perhaps TRBD1 or TRBD2 (6 bases each). The CDR3 consists of 15 residues. CDR1 and CDR2 from the germline V gene are SGHNT and YENEEA. V lost 8 bases to trimming and J lost 4 bases, with 20 bases between them. CDR3 residues: CASGTGGRDSETQYF. The CDR3 DNA is TGTGCCAGCGGTACCGGGGGCCGGGATTCAGAGACCCAGTACTTC.

The chain has TRBV7-2 and TRBJ2-7; TRBD1 agrees at 10 bases. Germline values: CDR1 SGHTA, CDR2 FQGNSA. The CDR3 sequence is 16 residues long. V lost 3 bases to trimming and J lost 7 bases; unmatched junction nucleotides: 12. The DNA of the CDR3 is TGTGCCAGCAGCTTGTGGGGACAGGGGATCCCGCAGGAGCAGTACTTC. Translating gives CASSLWGQGIPQEQYF.

The chain's CDR3 is CASSQQQGLQETQYF. The CDR3, as DNA: TGTGCCAGCAGCCAACAACAGGGACTACAAGAGACCCAGTACTTC. The rearrangement joins TRBV7-2 to TRBJ2-5, with a weak D call TRBD2 (7 bases). Trimming took off 5 bases at V and 2 bases at J, with 15 bases between the two ends. CDR3 size: 15 residues. Germline loops: CDR1 SGHTA, CDR2 FQGNSA.

The chain employs TRBV5-1 and TRBJ2-3, with no clear D. V was pared by 4 bases and J by 0 bases, with 15 bases between. The CDR3 has 16 amino acids. Germline values: CDR1 SGHRS, CDR2 YFSETQ. CDR3 DNA: TGCGCCAGCAGCAAACTACTAACCTCTAGCACAGATACGCAGTATTTT. Its translation: CASSKLLTSSTDTQYF.

The CDR3 here is CASSPAGQEGEQYF. The CDR3 DNA reads as TGTGCCAGCTCACCGGCCGGACAGGAGGGCGAGCAGTACTTC. This chain connects TRBV18 to TRBJ2-7; TRBD1 is a possible D gene (7 bases). Deletions cut 3 bases from V and 6 bases from J, with 15 bases between. The length of the CDR3 is 14 residues. CDR1 and CDR2 (germline): KGHSH, LQKENI.

The chain recombines TRBV11-3 with TRBJ2-1; 8 nucleotides match TRBD2. The germline V gene has CDR1 SGHNT and CDR2 YENEEA. Trimming removed 2 bases from V and 7 bases from J; junction bases left unmatched: 7. The CDR3 consists of 15 residues. CDR3: CASSLSGSVRNEQFF. As DNA, the CDR3 is TGTGCCAGCAGCTTAAGCGGGAGTGTGAGGAATGAGCAGTTCTTC. The whole variable domain, remainder taken from reference TRBV11-3 and TRBJ2-1, is EAGVVQSPRYKIIEKKQPVAFWCNPISGHNTLYWYLQNLGQGPELLIRYENEEAVDDSQLPKDRFSAERLKGVDSTLKIQPAELGDSAVYLCASSLSGSVRNEQFFGPGTRLTVL.

This chain joins TRBV10-3 and TRBJ1-5; D gene unclear. The V and J ends lost 3 bases and 6 bases respectively, with 9 bases between them. Per germline, CDR1 ENHRY and CDR2 SYGVKD. The CDR3 is made up of 13 amino acids. CDR3 sequence reads: CAISDLVFQPQHF. CDR3 sequence (DNA): TGTGCCATCAGTGATCTAGTTTTTCAGCCCCAGCATTTT.

J is TRBJ1-4 and V is TRBV5-4; 11 positions match TRBD1. V lost 0 bases, J lost 7 bases, and 5 bases stayed unmatched. The V gene's germline CDR1 is SGHNT and CDR2 YYREEE (reference sequence). The CDR3 length is 16 residues. CDR3 loop: CASSLAGTGGREKLFF. The CDR3 DNA reads TGTGCCAGCAGCTTGGCCGGGACAGGGGGTCGTGAAAAACTGTTTTTT.

This chain joins TRBV6-1 and TRBJ1-2, with D perhaps TRBD1 (5 bases). The CDR3 spans 14 residues. Trimming cost V 3 bases and J 0 bases, with 8 bases left between them. Looked up from germline, CDR1 is MNHNS and CDR2 is SASEGT. The CDR3 sequence is CASSEGRANYGYTF. CDR3 bases: TGTGCCAGCAGTGAGGGCAGGGCTAACTATGGCTACACCTTC.

The chain uses TRBV21-1 and TRBJ2-3; the listed D gene, TRBD2, was not tested against the DNA. TRBV21-1 represents a pseudogene. The CDR3 covers 16 residues. CDR3 DNA: TGTGCCAGCAAGCAAGGGAGCGGGGGGGATCTTGATACGCAGTATTTT. It encodes CASKQGSGGDLDTQYF.

This rearrangement joins TRBV28 to TRBJ1-5; D gene uncertain. Per germline, CDR1 MDHEN and CDR2 SYDVKM. V was clipped by 3 bases and J by 5 bases, with 14 bases between them. The CDR3 is made up of 15 amino acids. The CDR3 protein is CASSFGNGEYQPQHF. The CDR3 DNA reads as TGTGCCAGCAGTTTTGGGAACGGTGAATATCAGCCCCAGCATTTT.

This clone was detected once. The rearrangement links TRBV5-6 to TRBJ1-4; perhaps TRBD1 as D (6 bases). CDR3 size: 16 residues. Trimming cost V 3 bases and J 0 bases, with 12 bases left between them. CDR1 and CDR2 (germline): SGHDT, YYEEEE. In DNA form, the CDR3 reads TGTGCCAGCAGCTGGACCGGGGGGCCAACTAATGAAAAACTGTTTTTT. This encodes CASSWTGGPTNEKLFF.